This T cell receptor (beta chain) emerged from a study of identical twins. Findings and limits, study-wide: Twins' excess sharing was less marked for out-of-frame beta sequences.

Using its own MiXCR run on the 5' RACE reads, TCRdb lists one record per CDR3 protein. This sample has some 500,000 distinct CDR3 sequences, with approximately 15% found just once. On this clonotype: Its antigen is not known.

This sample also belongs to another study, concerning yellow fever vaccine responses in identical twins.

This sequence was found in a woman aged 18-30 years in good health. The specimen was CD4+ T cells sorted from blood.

The CDR3 DNA reads TGTGCCAGCAGGACGACAGGGGAATACGGAAACACCATATATTTT. Amino acid sequence: CASRTTGEYGNTIYF. The chain carries TRBV9 and TRBJ1-3, with 8 positions matching TRBD1. Germline assignment: CDR1 SGDLS and CDR2 YYNGEE. After removal of 5 bases from V and 4 bases from J, the junction contained 8 bases not matched to a gene. This CDR3 has 15 residues.